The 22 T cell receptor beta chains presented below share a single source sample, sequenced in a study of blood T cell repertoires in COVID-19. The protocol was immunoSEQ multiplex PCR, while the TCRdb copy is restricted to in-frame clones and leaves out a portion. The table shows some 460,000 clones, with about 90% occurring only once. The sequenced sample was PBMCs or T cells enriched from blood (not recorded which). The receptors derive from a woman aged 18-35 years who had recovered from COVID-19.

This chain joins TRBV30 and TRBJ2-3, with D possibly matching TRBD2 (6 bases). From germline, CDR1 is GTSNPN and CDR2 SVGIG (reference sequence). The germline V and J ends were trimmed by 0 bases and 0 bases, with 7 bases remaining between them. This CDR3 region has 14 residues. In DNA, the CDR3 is TGTGCCTGGAGTGTACGGGAGAGCACAGATACGCAGTATTTT. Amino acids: CAWSVRESTDTQYF.

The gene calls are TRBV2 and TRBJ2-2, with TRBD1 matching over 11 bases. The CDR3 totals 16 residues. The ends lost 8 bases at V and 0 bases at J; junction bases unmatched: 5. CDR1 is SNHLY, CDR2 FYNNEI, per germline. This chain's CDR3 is CASGRDRGANTGELFF. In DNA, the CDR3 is TGTGCCAGCGGGAGGGACAGGGGGGCGAACACCGGGGAGCTGTTTTTT.

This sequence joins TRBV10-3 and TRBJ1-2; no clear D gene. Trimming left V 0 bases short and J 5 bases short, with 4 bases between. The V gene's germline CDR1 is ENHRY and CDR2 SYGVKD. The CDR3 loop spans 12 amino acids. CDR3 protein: CAISESGYGYTF. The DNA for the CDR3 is TGTGCCATCAGTGAGTCCGGTTATGGCTACACCTTC.

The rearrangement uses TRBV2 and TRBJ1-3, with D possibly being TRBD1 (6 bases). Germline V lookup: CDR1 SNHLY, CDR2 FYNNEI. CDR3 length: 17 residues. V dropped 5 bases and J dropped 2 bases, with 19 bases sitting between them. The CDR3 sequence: CASSLGQGRLTGNTIYF. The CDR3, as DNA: TGTGCCAGCAGTCTCGGGCAGGGGCGTTTAACTGGAAACACCATATATTTT.

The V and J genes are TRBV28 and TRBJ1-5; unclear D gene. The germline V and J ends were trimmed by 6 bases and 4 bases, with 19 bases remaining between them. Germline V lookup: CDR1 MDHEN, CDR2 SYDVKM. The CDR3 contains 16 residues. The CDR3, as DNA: TGTGCCAGCAGCCATCCCCGGAGGGCGTCAAATCAGCCCCAGCATTTT. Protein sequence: CASSHPRRASNQPQHF.

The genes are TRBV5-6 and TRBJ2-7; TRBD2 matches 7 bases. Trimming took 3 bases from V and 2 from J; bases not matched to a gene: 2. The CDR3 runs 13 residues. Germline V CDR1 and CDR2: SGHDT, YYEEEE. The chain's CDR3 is CASSSGGTYEQYF. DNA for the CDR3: TGTGCCAGCAGCTCCGGGGGGACCTACGAGCAGTACTTC.

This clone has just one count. CDR3 protein: CAWSVDSHTEAFF. In nucleotides, the CDR3 is TGTGCCTGGAGTGTAGACTCCCACACTGAAGCTTTCTTT. The rearrangement joins TRBV30 to TRBJ1-1; D not resolved. V lost 0 bases and J 3 bases, leaving 8 bases between the germline ends. CDR3 length: 13 amino acids. Germline V lookup: CDR1 GTSNPN, CDR2 SVGIG (reference sequence). Full variable domain (outside the CDR3, taken from reference TRBV30 and TRBJ1-1): SQTIHQWPATLVQPVGSPLSLECTVEGTSNPNLYWYRQAAGRGLQLLFYSVGIGQISSEVPQNLSASRPQDRQFILSSKKLLLSDSGFYLCAWSVDSHTEAFFGQGTRLTVV.

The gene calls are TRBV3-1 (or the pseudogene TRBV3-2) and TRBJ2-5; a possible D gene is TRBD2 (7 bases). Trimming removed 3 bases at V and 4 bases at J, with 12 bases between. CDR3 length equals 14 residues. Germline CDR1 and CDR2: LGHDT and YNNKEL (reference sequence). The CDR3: CASSQRGGAETQYF. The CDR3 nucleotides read TGTGCCAGCAGCCAGAGGGGGGGCGCAGAGACCCAGTACTTC.

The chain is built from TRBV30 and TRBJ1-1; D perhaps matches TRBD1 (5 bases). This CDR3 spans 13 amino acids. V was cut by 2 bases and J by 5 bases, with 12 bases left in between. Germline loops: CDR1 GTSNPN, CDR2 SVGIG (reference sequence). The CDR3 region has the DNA TGTGCCTGGAGTCTATCCCAGGGAACTGAAGCTTTCTTT. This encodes CAWSLSQGTEAFF.

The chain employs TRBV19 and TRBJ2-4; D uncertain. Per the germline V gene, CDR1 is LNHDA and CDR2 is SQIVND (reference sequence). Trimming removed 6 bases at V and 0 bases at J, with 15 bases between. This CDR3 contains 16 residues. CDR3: CASSYDLSGAKNIQYF. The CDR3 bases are TGTGCCAGTAGCTATGACCTATCAGGAGCCAAAAACATTCAGTACTTC.

CDR3 DNA: TGTGCCACCAGCGAAGACAGGTTCCCCACAGATACGCAGTATTTT. It codes for CATSEDRFPTDTQYF. J is TRBJ2-3 and V is TRBV15; D possibly corresponds to TRBD1 (6 bases). This CDR3 comprises 15 residues. Trimming stripped 5 bases from V and 2 bases from J, with 14 bases between. Looked up from germline, CDR1 is LNHNV and CDR2 is YYDKDF (reference sequence).

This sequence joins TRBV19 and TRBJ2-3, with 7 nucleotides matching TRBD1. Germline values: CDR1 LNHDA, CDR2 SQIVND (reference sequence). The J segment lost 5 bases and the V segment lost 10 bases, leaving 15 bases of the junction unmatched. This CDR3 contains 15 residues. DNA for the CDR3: TGTGCCACCAGAGACCCCGGGGACAGAAGAGATACGCAGTATTTT. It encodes CATRDPGDRRDTQYF.

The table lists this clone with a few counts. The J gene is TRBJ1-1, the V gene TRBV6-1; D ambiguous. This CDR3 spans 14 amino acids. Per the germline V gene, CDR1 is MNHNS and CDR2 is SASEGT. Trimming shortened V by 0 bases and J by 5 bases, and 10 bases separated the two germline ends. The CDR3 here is CASSEAGVGTEAFF. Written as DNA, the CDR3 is TGTGCCAGCAGTGAAGCGGGAGTAGGGACTGAAGCTTTCTTT.

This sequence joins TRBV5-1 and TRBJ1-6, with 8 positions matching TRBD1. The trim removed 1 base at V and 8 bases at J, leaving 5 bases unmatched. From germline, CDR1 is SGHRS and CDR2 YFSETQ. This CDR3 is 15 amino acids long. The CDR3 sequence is CASSLSGQGDSPLHF. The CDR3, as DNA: TGCGCCAGCAGCTTGAGTGGACAGGGAGATTCACCCCTCCACTTT.

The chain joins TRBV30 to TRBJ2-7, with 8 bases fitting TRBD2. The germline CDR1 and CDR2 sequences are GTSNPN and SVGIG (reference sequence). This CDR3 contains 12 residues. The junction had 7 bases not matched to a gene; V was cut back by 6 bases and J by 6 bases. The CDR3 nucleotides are TGTGCCTGTTGTCCGGGGGGGGCCGAGCAGTACTTC. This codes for CACCPGGAEQYF.

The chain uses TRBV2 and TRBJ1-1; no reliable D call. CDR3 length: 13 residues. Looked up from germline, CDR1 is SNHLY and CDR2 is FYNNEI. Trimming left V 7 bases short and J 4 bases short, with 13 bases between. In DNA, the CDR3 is TGTGCCAGCACCCCTTCGGGTTCCACTGAAGCTTTCTTT. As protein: CASTPSGSTEAFF.

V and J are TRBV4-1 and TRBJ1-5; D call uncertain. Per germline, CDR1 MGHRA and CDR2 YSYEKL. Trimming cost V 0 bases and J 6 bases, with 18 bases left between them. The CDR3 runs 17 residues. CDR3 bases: TGCGCCAGCAGCCAAGAAGAGTATACAGTGTTGCCTCAGCCCCAGCATTTT. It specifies CASSQEEYTVLPQPQHF.

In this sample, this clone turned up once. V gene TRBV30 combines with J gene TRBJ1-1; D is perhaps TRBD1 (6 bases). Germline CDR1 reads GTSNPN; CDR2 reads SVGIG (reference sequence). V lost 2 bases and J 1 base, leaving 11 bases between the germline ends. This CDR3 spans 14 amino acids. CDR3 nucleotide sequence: TGTGCCTGGAGTAGGGGGTATAGGAACACTGAAGCTTTCTTT. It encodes CAWSRGYRNTEAFF.

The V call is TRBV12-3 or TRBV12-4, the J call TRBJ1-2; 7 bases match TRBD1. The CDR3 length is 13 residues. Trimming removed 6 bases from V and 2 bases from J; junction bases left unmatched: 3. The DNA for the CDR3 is TGTGCCAGCAGCAAGGGACAGAACTATGGCTACACCTTC. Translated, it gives CASSKGQNYGYTF.

The CDR3 protein is CASSFGTGSIVGGNTIYF. The CDR3 nucleotides read TGTGCCAGCAGCTTCGGGACAGGGAGTATTGTTGGAGGAAACACCATATATTTT. The chain combines TRBV5-6 with TRBJ1-3, with TRBD1 matching 9 bases. Germline V gene sequence: CDR1 SGHDT, CDR2 YYEEEE. Losses at the gene ends were 2 bases for V and 4 bases for J; bases not matched to a gene: 13. The CDR3 is 18 amino acids.

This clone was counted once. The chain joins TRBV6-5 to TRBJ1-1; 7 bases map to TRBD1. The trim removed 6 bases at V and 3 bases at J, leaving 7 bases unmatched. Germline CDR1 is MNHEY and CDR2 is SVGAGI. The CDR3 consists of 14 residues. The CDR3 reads CASSIDRADTEAFF. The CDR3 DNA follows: TGTGCCAGCAGCATAGACAGGGCGGACACTGAAGCTTTCTTT.

The CDR3 spells CASSFDRGERGYTF. For the CDR3, the DNA is TGCGCCAGCAGCTTCGACAGGGGTGAACGTGGCTACACCTTC. The chain carries TRBV5-1 and TRBJ1-2, with TRBD1 matching 8 bases. The trim removed 2 bases at V and 7 bases at J, leaving 7 bases unmatched. This CDR3 is 14 amino acids long. Germline V lookup: CDR1 SGHRS, CDR2 YFSETQ.